These 29 T cell receptor beta chains came from one sample sequenced in a study of blood T cell repertoires in COVID-19. Sequencing used immunoSEQ multiplex PCR; TCRdb keeps in-frame clones, though not all of them. Here the sample spans under 150,000 clones, over 80% being singletons. Sequences were obtained from PBMCs or T cells enriched from blood (not recorded which). The source is a woman in her forties or fifties who had been exposed to COVID-19.

The chain couples TRBV7-8 to TRBJ2-2, with D perhaps matching TRBD2 (6 bases). The V and J ends lost 8 bases and 1 base respectively, with 11 bases between them. Germline CDR1 SGHVS, CDR2 FQNEAQ. The CDR3 covers 14 residues. CDR3 loop: CASRWRGNTGELFF. Written as DNA, the CDR3 is TGTGCCAGCCGGTGGCGGGGGAACACCGGGGAGCTGTTTTTT.

This chain connects TRBV27 to TRBJ2-3; 14 nucleotides agree with TRBD2. J gave up 5 bases and V 2 bases, and 9 bases lay outside the gene matches. This CDR3 region has 18 residues. Per the germline V gene, CDR1 is MNHEY and CDR2 is SMNVEV (reference sequence). CDR3 residues: CASSLTRLAGGGIDTQYF. The DNA for the CDR3 is TGTGCCAGCAGTTTAACGAGACTAGCGGGAGGGGGGATAGATACGCAGTATTTT.

The J gene is TRBJ2-5, the V gene TRBV6-6, with D perhaps matching TRBD2 (6 bases). The CDR3 length is 13 residues. V was trimmed by 4 bases and J by 5 bases, leaving 11 bases between them. The germline CDR1 and CDR2 sequences are MNHNY and SVGAGI (reference sequence). The CDR3: CASSWGVRETQYF. CDR3 bases: TGTGCCAGCAGTTGGGGGGTTAGGGAGACCCAGTACTTC.

This clone was observed once. The CDR3 sequence is CASSFSYNEQFF. For the CDR3, the DNA is TGTGCCAGCAGCTTTTCATACAATGAGCAGTTCTTC. The rearrangement joins TRBV5-4 to TRBJ2-1; D is unresolved. CDR1 is SGHNT and CDR2 is YYREEE in the germline V gene (reference sequence). Trimming removed 2 bases from V and 4 bases from J, with 4 bases in between. The CDR3 length is 12 residues.

This sequence joins TRBV7-2 and TRBJ2-1, with D possibly being TRBD1 (6 bases). This CDR3 contains 16 residues. V was pared by 6 bases and J by 7 bases, with 22 bases between. Germline CDR1 SGHTA, CDR2 FQGNSA. The CDR3 here is CASRPPMAGAVNEQFF. CDR3 nucleotides: TGTGCCAGCAGGCCCCCCATGGCAGGGGCAGTGAATGAGCAGTTCTTC.

The chain has TRBV3-1 (or the pseudogene TRBV3-2) and TRBJ1-5, with TRBD1 matching 7 bases. The CDR3 contains 13 residues. Trimming took 5 bases from V and 6 from J; bases not matched to a gene: 4. Germline loops: CDR1 LGHDT, CDR2 YNNKEL (reference sequence). The CDR3: CASSRRTGQPQHF. The CDR3 nucleotides read TGTGCCAGCAGCAGACGGACAGGTCAGCCCCAGCATTTT.

This chain uses TRBV11-3 with TRBJ2-1, with 7 bases that match TRBD2. V was clipped by 1 base and J by 6 bases; unmatched bases: 12. Germline V gives CDR1 SGHNT, CDR2 YENEEA. The CDR3 consists of 17 residues. As DNA, the CDR3 is TGTGCCAGCAGCTTAGGGGGTTTAGCGGGCCCCAGCAATGAGCAGTTCTTC. Its protein is CASSLGGLAGPSNEQFF. Drawing the rest from reference TRBV11-3 and TRBJ2-1, the complete variable domain is EAGVVQSPRYKIIEKKQPVAFWCNPISGHNTLYWYLQNLGQGPELLIRYENEEAVDDSQLPKDRFSAERLKGVDSTLKIQPAELGDSAVYLCASSLGGLAGPSNEQFFGPGTRLTVL.

This clone was found a few times. The chain combines TRBV11-2 with TRBJ2-7, with a tentative D call TRBD1 (5 bases). Germline V gives CDR1 SGHAT, CDR2 FQNNGV. V was clipped by 6 bases and J by 2 bases, with 17 bases between them. This CDR3 comprises 15 residues. In DNA, the CDR3 is TGTGCCAGCAGAAACCCCCTCGACAGTCCCTACGAGCAGTACTTC. Protein sequence: CASRNPLDSPYEQYF.

The chain carries TRBV7-9 and TRBJ2-5, with D possibly being TRBD2 (6 bases). Per germline, CDR1 SEHNR and CDR2 FQNEAQ (reference sequence). This CDR3 region has 14 residues. Trimming shortened V by 5 bases and J by 2 bases, and 12 bases separated the two germline ends. The CDR3 is CASSPAAGQETQYF. In DNA form, the CDR3 reads TGTGCCAGCAGCCCCGCCGCGGGGCAAGAGACCCAGTACTTC.

This rearrangement joins TRBV7-8 to TRBJ1-1; a possible D gene is TRBD1 (6 bases). This CDR3 is built from 14 residues. Germline V CDR1 and CDR2: SGHVS, FQNEAQ. The germline V and J ends were trimmed by 5 bases and 9 bases, with 19 bases remaining between them. CDR3 DNA: TGTGCCAGCAGCGAGGTAGCCGGACAGCACCAAGCTTTCTTT. Amino acids: CASSEVAGQHQAFF. Drawing the rest from reference TRBV7-8 and TRBJ1-1, the complete variable domain is GAGVSQSPRYKVAKRGQDVALRCDPISGHVSLFWYQQALGQGPEFLTYFQNEAQLDKSGLPSDRFFAERPEGSVSTLKIQRTQQEDSAVYLCASSEVAGQHQAFFGQGTRLTVV.

V gene TRBV5-8 combines with J gene TRBJ1-4; D gene uncertain. Trimming left V 2 bases short and J 4 bases short, with 6 bases between. The CDR3 is 13 residues long. Germline-derived CDR1 and CDR2 are SGHTS and YDEGEE. The CDR3 spells CASSFRVNEKLFF. As DNA, the CDR3 is TGTGCCAGCAGCTTCCGAGTTAATGAAAAACTGTTTTTT.

This rearrangement joins TRBV27 to TRBJ2-7; 10 bases are a match to TRBD1. Per the germline V gene, CDR1 is MNHEY and CDR2 is SMNVEV (reference sequence). CDR3 length: 14 amino acids. J was trimmed by 5 bases and V by 2 bases; bases with no gene match: 3. CDR3: CASSLGDRGHEQYF. In DNA form, the CDR3 reads TGTGCCAGCAGTTTAGGGGACAGGGGCCACGAGCAGTACTTC.

The chain combines TRBV7-9 with TRBJ1-2; a possible D gene is TRBD1 (5 bases). This CDR3 region has 13 residues. With 1 base removed from V and 6 bases from J, the gap between germline ends came to 9 bases. CDR1 is SEHNR, CDR2 FQNEAQ, per germline (reference sequence). The CDR3 region has the DNA TGTGCCAGCAGCTTAGGACAGCTTAATGGCTACACCTTC. Translation: CASSLGQLNGYTF.

This clone appeared a single time. The rearrangement links TRBV10-3 to TRBJ2-1, with D maybe TRBD2 (6 bases). Germline V gene data show CDR1 as ENHRY and CDR2 as SYGVKD. This CDR3 is 14 amino acids long. Trimming took off 10 bases at V and 6 bases at J, with 19 bases between the two ends. The CDR3 DNA sequence: TGTGCCACGGGGGATGGGGGGATCGGCAATGAGCAGTTCTTC. Its translation: CATGDGGIGNEQFF.

The chain links TRBV6-2 or TRBV6-3 to TRBJ1-1; D is uncertain. The CDR3 covers 16 residues. In germline, CDR1 is MNHEY, CDR2 SVGEGT. Trimming shortened V by 5 bases and J by 0 bases, and 16 bases separated the two germline ends. This CDR3 reads CASSRPGVEVNTEAFF. The CDR3 DNA sequence: TGTGCCAGCAGTCGACCGGGAGTGGAGGTGAACACTGAAGCTTTCTTT.

The DNA of the CDR3 is TGTGCCAGCAGGATTAGCGGGCAGCAGTTCTTC. Amino acids: CASRISGQQFF. The rearrangement joins TRBV27 to TRBJ2-1; TRBD2 matches at 7 bases. The CDR3 length is 11 residues. V lost 6 bases to trimming and J lost 11 bases; unmatched junction nucleotides: 4. Germline V gives CDR1 MNHEY, CDR2 SMNVEV (reference sequence).

This clone was picked up a small number of times. The chain recombines TRBV9 with TRBJ2-3, with D possibly being TRBD1 (6 bases). Germline CDR1 SGDLS, CDR2 YYNGEE. V was clipped by 3 bases and J by 4 bases, with 9 bases between them. The CDR3 runs to 13 residues. For the CDR3, the DNA is TGTGCCAGCAGCGCACAGGGTTCAGATACGCAGTATTTT. As protein: CASSAQGSDTQYF.

J is TRBJ1-1 and V is TRBV10-3; possibly TRBD1 for D (6 bases). Germline loops: CDR1 ENHRY, CDR2 SYGVKD. V lost 0 bases, J lost 4 bases, and 12 bases lay in between. The CDR3 runs 15 residues. The DNA of the CDR3 is TGTGCCATCAGTGAGTCGGGGCGGGGGCCCACTGAAGCTTTCTTT. This codes for CAISESGRGPTEAFF.

This chain joins TRBV24-1 and TRBJ2-1, with a possible D match to TRBD2 (5 bases). V was trimmed by 5 bases and J by 8 bases, leaving 18 bases between them. This CDR3 is 15 amino acids long. Germline lookup yields CDR1 KGHDR and CDR2 SFDVKD. CDR3 in DNA: TGTGCCACCAGTGGGGCCCGCAGCGGCGAAGATGAGCAGTTCTTC. It specifies CATSGARSGEDEQFF.

Only a few counts were recorded for this clone. The rearrangement links TRBV18 to TRBJ1-3; D not resolved. The CDR3 covers 15 residues. Looked up from germline, CDR1 is KGHSH and CDR2 is LQKENI. V lost 5 bases and J lost 4, with 15 bases in between. The CDR3 DNA follows: TGTGCCAGCTCAGACAAGGGAGGAACCGGAAACACCATATATTTT. The encoded protein is CASSDKGGTGNTIYF.

The chain uses TRBV19 and TRBJ2-1; D may be TRBD1 (6 bases). Germline-derived CDR1 and CDR2 are LNHDA and SQIVND (reference sequence). The CDR3 is made up of 14 amino acids. Deletions cut 7 bases from V and 6 bases from J, with 16 bases between. CDR3 residues: CASNPPGALNEQFF. The DNA for the CDR3 is TGTGCCAGTAATCCCCCAGGGGCCCTCAATGAGCAGTTCTTC.

The chain carries TRBV5-1 and TRBJ1-4; D uncertain. Germline V gene sequence: CDR1 SGHRS, CDR2 YFSETQ. Between the trimmed V and J ends, which lost 0 bases and 8 bases, there was a span of 11 bases. The CDR3 length is 14 residues. The CDR3 coding sequence is TGCGCCAGCAGCTTGGGGGCCATAGAGGAAAAACTGTTTTTT. Encoded protein: CASSLGAIEEKLFF. Full variable domain (outside the CDR3, taken from reference TRBV5-1 and TRBJ1-4): KAGVTQTPRYLIKTRGQQVTLSCSPISGHRSVSWYQQTPGQGLQFLFEYFSETQRNKGNFPGRFSGRQFSNSRSEMNVSTLELGDSALYLCASSLGAIEEKLFFGSGTQLSVL.

V and J are TRBV25-1 and TRBJ1-2; no clear D gene. The CDR3 loop spans 14 amino acids. From germline, CDR1 is MGHDK and CDR2 SYGVNS. V was pared by 4 bases and J by 1 base, with 10 bases between. The CDR3 nucleotides are TGTGCCAGCAGTGTAGTGGGAGTTAACTATGGCTACACCTTC. This sequence encodes CASSVVGVNYGYTF.

The chain combines TRBV19 with TRBJ1-1; TRBD1 matches at 10 bases. The germline V gene encodes CDR1 LNHDA and CDR2 SQIVND (reference sequence). With 6 bases clipped from V and 6 bases from J, the junction kept 4 bases outside the gene matches. CDR3 size: 13 residues. CDR3 in amino acids: CASSVGTGAEAFF. Written as DNA, the CDR3 is TGTGCCAGTAGCGTTGGGACAGGGGCTGAAGCTTTCTTT.

J is TRBJ2-4 and V is TRBV27; 9 bases map to TRBD2. CDR3 length: 14 amino acids. The ends lost 0 bases at V and 8 bases at J; junction bases unmatched: 2. The germline V gene has CDR1 MNHEY and CDR2 SMNVEV (reference sequence). The CDR3 DNA is TGTGCCAGCAGTTTATCAGTAGCGGGAGACATTCAGTACTTC. Its protein product is CASSLSVAGDIQYF.

The CDR3 loop reads CASSLQGALGNTIYF. Written as DNA, the CDR3 is TGTGCCAGCAGCCTCCAAGGGGCCCTTGGAAACACCATATATTTT. This sequence joins TRBV7-2 and TRBJ1-3, with a tentative D call TRBD1 (5 bases). V dropped 5 bases and J dropped 3 bases, with 14 bases sitting between them. The germline V gene has CDR1 SGHTA and CDR2 FQGNSA. The CDR3 is made up of 15 amino acids.

The CDR3 region is CASSPVMTGASYEQYF. CDR3 sequence (DNA): TGTGCCAGCTCACCGGTTATGACAGGTGCCTCCTACGAGCAGTACTTC. V usage is TRBV18 and J usage is TRBJ2-7; tentatively, D is TRBD1 (6 bases). CDR3 length: 16 amino acids. Looked up from germline, CDR1 is KGHSH and CDR2 is LQKENI. V was shortened by 3 bases and J by 0 bases, with 15 bases between the two germline ends.

The chain is built from TRBV7-9 and TRBJ2-7, with 9 bases matching TRBD1. Germline assignment: CDR1 SEHNR and CDR2 FQNEAQ (reference sequence). V lost 5 bases and J lost 5; bases outside the gene matches: 10. CDR3 length: 15 amino acids. CDR3 bases: TGTGCCAGCAGCACTCCGGACAGGGGTTATAACGAGCAGTACTTC. Protein: CASSTPDRGYNEQYF.

CDR3 in amino acids: CASSLDTKSNSPLHF. In DNA form, the CDR3 reads TGTGCCAGCAGCTTAGATACTAAAAGCAATTCACCCCTCCACTTT. The V gene is TRBV7-2, the J gene TRBJ1-6, with D uncertain. The CDR3 is 15 amino acids. Trimming left V 1 base short and J 7 bases short, with 11 bases between. Germline values: CDR1 SGHTA, CDR2 FQGNSA.